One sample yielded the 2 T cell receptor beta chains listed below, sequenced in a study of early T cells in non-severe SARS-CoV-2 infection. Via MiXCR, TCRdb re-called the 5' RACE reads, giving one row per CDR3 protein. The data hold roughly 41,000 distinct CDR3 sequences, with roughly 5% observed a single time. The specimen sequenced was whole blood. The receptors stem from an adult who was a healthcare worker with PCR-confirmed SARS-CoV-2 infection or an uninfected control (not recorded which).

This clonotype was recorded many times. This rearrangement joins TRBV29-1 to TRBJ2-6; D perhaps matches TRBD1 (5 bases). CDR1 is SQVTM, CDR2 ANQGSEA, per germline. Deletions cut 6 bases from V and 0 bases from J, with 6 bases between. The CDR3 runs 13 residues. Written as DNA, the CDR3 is TGCAGCGTGGACATCTCTGGGGCCAACGTCCTGACTTTC. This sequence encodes CSVDISGANVLTF.

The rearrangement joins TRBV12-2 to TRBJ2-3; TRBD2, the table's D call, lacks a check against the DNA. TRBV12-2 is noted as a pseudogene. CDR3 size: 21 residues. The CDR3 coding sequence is TGTGCAAGTCGCCCGCCGAAACCTCCCAGGACTAGCGGGAGGGCAAGAGATACGCAGTATTTT. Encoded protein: CASRPPKPPRTSGRARDTQYF.